This TCR beta chain was found in a study of cytomegalovirus exposure and HLA in healthy donors. Trimming removed 4 bases from V and 4 bases from J; junction bases left unmatched: 7. This CDR3 is built from 14 residues. CDR1 is SGHNT, CDR2 YYREEE, per germline (reference sequence). Amplification used 60 Vbeta primers and 13 Jbeta primers. Clones were sequenced by immunoSEQ multiplex PCR, and TCRdb holds only the in-frame ones, with some missing. This repertoire shows 95,000 to 110,000 clones, approximately 79% found once; its top ten account for more than 2%. Source material: PBMCs. The sequence derives from a man aged 18-30 years in good health and CMV-seronegative. This sequence joins TRBV5-4 and TRBJ2-5; 7 bases are shared with TRBD2. The CDR3 DNA reads as TGTGCCAGCAGCCGGACGGGGGAGGGAGAGACCCAGTACTTC. As protein: CASSRTGEGETQYF.